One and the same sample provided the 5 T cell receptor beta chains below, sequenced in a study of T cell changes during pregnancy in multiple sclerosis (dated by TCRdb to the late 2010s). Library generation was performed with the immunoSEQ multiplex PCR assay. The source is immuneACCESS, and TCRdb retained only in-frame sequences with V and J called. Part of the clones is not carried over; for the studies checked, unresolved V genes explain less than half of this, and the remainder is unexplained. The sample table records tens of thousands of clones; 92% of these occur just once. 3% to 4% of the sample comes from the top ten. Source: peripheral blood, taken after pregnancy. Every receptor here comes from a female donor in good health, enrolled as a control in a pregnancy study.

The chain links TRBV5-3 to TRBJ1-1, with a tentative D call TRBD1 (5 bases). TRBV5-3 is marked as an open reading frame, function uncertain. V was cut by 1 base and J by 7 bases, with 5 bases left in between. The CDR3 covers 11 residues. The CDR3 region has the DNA TGTGCCAGAAGCTTGAGGGGTGAAGCTTTCTTT. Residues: CARSLRGEAFF.

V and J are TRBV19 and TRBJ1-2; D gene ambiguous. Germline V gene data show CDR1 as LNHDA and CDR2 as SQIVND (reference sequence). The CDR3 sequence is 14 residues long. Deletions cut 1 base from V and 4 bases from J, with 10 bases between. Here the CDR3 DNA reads TGTGCCAGTAGTATAGCACAGCCCTTCTATGGCTACACCTTC. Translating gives CASSIAQPFYGYTF.

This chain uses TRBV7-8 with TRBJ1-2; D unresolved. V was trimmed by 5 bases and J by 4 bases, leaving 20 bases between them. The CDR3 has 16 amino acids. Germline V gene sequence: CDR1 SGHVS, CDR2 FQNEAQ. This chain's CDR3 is CASSKESLLLPYGYTF. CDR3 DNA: TGTGCCAGCAGCAAAGAAAGCCTCCTCCTTCCCTATGGCTACACCTTC.

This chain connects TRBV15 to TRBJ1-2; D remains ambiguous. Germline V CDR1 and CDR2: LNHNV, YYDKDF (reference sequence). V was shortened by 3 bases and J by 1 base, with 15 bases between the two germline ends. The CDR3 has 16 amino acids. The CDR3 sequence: CATSSFPRGFNYGYTF. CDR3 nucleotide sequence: TGTGCCACCAGCAGCTTCCCCCGAGGTTTTAACTATGGCTACACCTTC.

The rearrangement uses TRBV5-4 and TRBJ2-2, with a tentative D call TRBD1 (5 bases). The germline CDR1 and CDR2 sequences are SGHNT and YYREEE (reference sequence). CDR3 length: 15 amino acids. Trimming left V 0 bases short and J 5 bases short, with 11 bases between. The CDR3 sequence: CASSLDRKATGELFF. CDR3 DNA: TGTGCCAGCAGCTTGGACAGGAAGGCTACCGGGGAGCTGTTTTTT.